The clone carrying this T cell receptor beta chain was recorded a few times. The antigen remains unidentified. The data originate from a study of blood T cells in healthy people across ages. The donors, healthy Caucasians from Russia, were aged about 6 to 95. Using a J-beta primer mix together with a sample-barcoded 5' primer, a second PCR was run for roughly 6 to 11 cycles. Tags on each cDNA molecule came from a template-switch adaptor with 12 random nucleotides. In TCRdb, the 5' RACE reads were re-called with MiXCR into one record per CDR3 protein. The data contain around 790,000 distinct CDR3 sequences, approximately 44% of them singletons. Study conclusions and caveats: TCR beta diversity per million T cells fell roughly linearly with age. Estimates based on one million T cells were treated as lower bounds.

Trimming stripped 3 bases from V and 1 base from J, with 12 bases between. The CDR3 length is 15 residues. Germline values: CDR1 KGHSH, CDR2 LQKENI. The V gene is TRBV18, the J gene TRBJ1-2, with TRBD1 as a possible D gene (5 bases). The clonotype was recovered from a man aged 55 to 70 in good health. Sequencing was done on a sample of blood. DNA of the CDR3: TGTGCCAGCTCACCTCTACAGGATATTAACTATGGCTACACCTTC. Its protein product is CASSPLQDINYGYTF.